This T cell receptor beta chain was identified in a study of human T cells and chemical hapten exposure. At the level of the study: DPC at 2% was the sensitizing agent, placed on 2 cm by 2 cm of upper inner arm skin.

Only a few counts were recorded for this clonotype. The antigen is undetermined. Regarding the study as a whole: Versus controls, significantly more large CDR3 similarity clusters arose from expanded TCRs.

The time point denotes: pre-sensitization, week 0. Treatment of the sample: therapeutic diphenylcyclopropenone sensitization with weekly scalp DPC. The CDR3 loop spans 13 amino acids. Germline V gene data show CDR1 as KGHSH and CDR2 as LQKENI. V gave up 5 bases and J gave up 8 bases, with 15 bases separating them. In the authors' workflow: From around 25,000 to 690,000 TCRs were found per sample, with a median of about 96,000. TCRdb ran MiXCR on the RACE reads and lists one entry per CDR3 protein. The V and J calls reflect TCRdb's pipeline rather than the authors' work. The sample includes some 300,000 distinct CDR3 sequences, around 5% of them seen just once.

The starting material was whole blood, obtained in connection with sensitization to the hapten diphenylcyclopropenone (DPC). The origin of this receptor is a woman younger than 30 with alopecia areata. Some clones in this sample may be carry-over from other donors' samples. J is TRBJ1-2 and V is TRBV18; perhaps TRBD1 as D (5 bases). CDR3 bases: TGTGCCAGCTCAGCCGACAGTTACGAGGGCTACACCTTC. Protein product: CASSADSYEGYTF.